The clone carrying this TCR beta chain was seen only a few times. The CDR3 has 14 amino acids. The V gene end was trimmed by 10 bases and the J gene end by 7 bases; junction bases not matched to a gene: 7. The germline V gene encodes CDR1 SNHLY and CDR2 FYNNEI. The data were taken from a study of T cell responses to AZD1222 COVID-19 vaccine. Method: immunoSEQ multiplex PCR; TCRdb's copy keeps in-frame clones and lacks some. The table shows about 180,000 clones, with about 86% occurring only once. This clonotype was obtained from an adult in good health. The rearrangement links TRBV2 to TRBJ2-1; 13 nucleotides agree with TRBD2. The sample consisted of peripheral blood, taken on day 0 of AZD1222 vaccination. CDR3 nucleotide sequence: TGTGCCACCAAACTAGCGGGAGGGGGTAATGAGCAGTTCTTC. Translating it yields CATKLAGGGNEQFF.